This TCR beta chain originates from a study of blood T cell repertoires in COVID-19. Background on the study: Sites across the United States, Italy and Spain contributed samples from acute and convalescent COVID-19. T cells, B-cell-depleted T cells, or PBMCs supplied cDNA or gDNA.

Libraries were prepared by immunoSEQ multiplex PCR; TCRdb keeps only in-frame clonotypes and omits some of them. The sample lists 170,000 or so clones; around 85% were seen once. This CDR3 is built from 10 residues. In germline, CDR1 is DFQATT, CDR2 SNEGSKA (reference sequence). V lost 6 bases and J lost 8, with 10 bases in between. The sequence was obtained from a man aged 40-50 years who had recovered from COVID-19. The chain is built from TRBV20-1 and TRBJ1-2; D not resolved. Specimen: PBMCs or T cells enriched from blood (not recorded which). CDR3 in DNA: TGCAGTGCCGGTAGTTGGGGCTACACCTTC. It is translated as CSAGSWGYTF.